A single sample is the source of the 11 T cell receptor beta chains below, sequenced in a study of T-cell memory formation after mild COVID-19. TCRdb reprocessed the 5' RACE reads via MiXCR and lists one record per CDR3 protein. This sample has 250,000 or so distinct CDR3 sequences, with more than 15% found just once. The source material was PBMCs or a T cell subset sorted from them (not recorded which). These receptors originate from a man younger than 35 who had mild COVID-19 (a few samples of this study predate the infection). Cell type and time point are not known.

J is TRBJ2-4 and V is TRBV6-2 or TRBV6-3; weak D call: TRBD1 (6 bases). Per the germline V gene, CDR1 is MNHEY and CDR2 is SVGEGT. Trimming removed 5 bases from V and 9 bases from J, with 11 bases in between. The CDR3 contains 12 residues. In DNA form, the CDR3 reads TGTGCCAGCAGTGGGGACACCTTCATTCAGTACTTC. This sequence encodes CASSGDTFIQYF.

The genes are TRBV4-2 and TRBJ1-4; D unresolved. From germline, CDR1 is LGHNA and CDR2 YNFKEQ. V lost 2 bases and J 5 bases, leaving 15 bases between the germline ends. The CDR3 is 16 residues long. This CDR3 is CASSQNTILVNEKLFF. The DNA of the CDR3 is TGTGCCAGCAGCCAAAACACGATCTTGGTGAATGAAAAACTGTTTTTT.

V and J are TRBV9 and TRBJ1-1, with TRBD1 as a possible D gene (5 bases). This CDR3 is built from 12 residues. The germline gives CDR1 SGDLS, CDR2 YYNGEE. V was clipped by 8 bases and J by 0 bases, with 8 bases between them. CDR3 in amino acids: CASEGLNTEAFF. Here the CDR3 DNA reads TGTGCCAGTGAGGGGCTGAACACTGAAGCTTTCTTT.

This clonotype was counted between two and nine times. V usage is TRBV12-5 and J usage is TRBJ1-2, with TRBD1 matching 12 bases. This CDR3 comprises 18 residues. Trimming took 2 bases from V and 7 from J; bases not matched to a gene: 14. Germline V gene data show CDR1 as LGHNT and CDR2 as FRNRAP. The CDR3 reads CASGLPTEGQGAYGGYTF. The CDR3 coding sequence is TGTGCTAGTGGTTTGCCCACGGAGGGACAGGGGGCTTATGGTGGCTACACCTTC. Full variable domain (missing parts from reference TRBV12-5 and TRBJ1-2): DARVTQTPRHKVTEMGQEVTMRCQPILGHNTVFWYRQTMMQGLELLAYFRNRAPLDDSGMPKDRFSAEMPDATLATLKIQPSEPRDSAVYFCASGLPTEGQGAYGGYTFGSGTRLTVV.

The chain recombines TRBV6-2 or TRBV6-3 with TRBJ1-2; 7 bases align to TRBD1. Trimming cost V 5 bases and J 8 bases; bases outside gene matches: 14. Germline CDR1 and CDR2: MNHEY and SVGEGT. The CDR3 consists of 15 residues. Here the CDR3 DNA reads TGTGCCAGCAGTCCTCGCTCGGGACAGACGATAGGCTACACCTTC. Protein sequence: CASSPRSGQTIGYTF.

This clonotype was counted many times. The CDR3 nucleotides are TGCGCCAGCAGCTCCGCGGGGCAGAACACCGGGGAGCTGTTTTTT. The encoded protein is CASSSAGQNTGELFF. The rearrangement joins TRBV5-1 to TRBJ2-2; a possible D gene is TRBD2 (6 bases). CDR1 and CDR2 (germline): SGHRS, YFSETQ. The germline V and J ends were trimmed by 3 bases and 1 base, with 10 bases remaining between them. This CDR3 is 15 amino acids long.

V gene TRBV15 combines with J gene TRBJ2-7; D is possibly TRBD1 (6 bases). Germline CDR1 LNHNV, CDR2 YYDKDF (reference sequence). This CDR3 spans 16 amino acids. Trimming pared 5 bases from V and 1 base from J, leaving 18 bases between. The CDR3 reads CATSPHRPTGSYEQYV. CDR3 in DNA: TGTGCCACCAGCCCCCATAGGCCGACAGGTTCCTACGAGCAGTACGTC.

V usage is TRBV7-2 and J usage is TRBJ2-1; D possibly corresponds to TRBD1 (5 bases). The CDR3 length is 14 residues. V gave up 5 bases and J gave up 7 bases, with 15 bases separating them. Germline lookup yields CDR1 SGHTA and CDR2 FQGNSA. In DNA, the CDR3 is TGTGCCAGCAGCCCATATAGGGGTACGAATGAGCAGTTCTTC. This codes for CASSPYRGTNEQFF. Using reference TRBV7-2 and TRBJ2-1 for the parts outside the CDR3, the full variable domain is GAGVSQSPSNKVTEKGKDVELRCDPISGHTALYWYRQSLGQGLEFLIYFQGNSAPDKSGLPSDRFSAERTGGSVSTLTIQRTQQEDSAVYLCASSPYRGTNEQFFGPGTRLTVL.

The chain carries TRBV5-4 and TRBJ2-1; TRBD2 agrees at 12 bases. Germline-derived CDR1 and CDR2 are SGHNT and YYREEE (reference sequence). CDR3 size: 16 residues. J gave up 0 bases and V 7 bases, and 5 bases lay outside the gene matches. The CDR3 bases are TGTGCCAGCGCTAGCGGGGGGGCCAGCTCCTACAATGAGCAGTTCTTC. This translates into CASASGGASSYNEQFF.

There are a few counts of this clonotype. The J gene is TRBJ2-5, the V gene TRBV7-2; D is possibly TRBD2 (5 bases). CDR1 and CDR2 (germline): SGHTA, FQGNSA. V lost 3 bases to trimming and J lost 5 bases, with 10 bases between them. This CDR3 spans 13 amino acids. CDR3 sequence reads: CASSFGMRETQYF. CDR3 DNA: TGTGCCAGCAGCTTCGGGATGCGGGAGACCCAGTACTTC.

This clonotype came up a few times. The CDR3: CASSTDSNSPLHF. CDR3 sequence (DNA): TGTGCCAGCTCAACCGACAGCAATTCACCCCTCCACTTT. V is TRBV18 and J is TRBJ1-6, with D possibly being TRBD1 (5 bases). Germline loops: CDR1 KGHSH, CDR2 LQKENI. Trimming shortened V by 5 bases and J by 7 bases, and 9 bases separated the two germline ends. The CDR3 has 13 residues. Full variable domain (rest looked up from reference TRBV18 and TRBJ1-6): NAGVMQNPRHLVRRRGQEARLRCSPMKGHSHVYWYRQLPEEGLKFMVYLQKENIIDESGMPKERFSAEFPKEGPSILRIQQVVRGDSAAYFCASSTDSNSPLHFGNGTRLTVT.